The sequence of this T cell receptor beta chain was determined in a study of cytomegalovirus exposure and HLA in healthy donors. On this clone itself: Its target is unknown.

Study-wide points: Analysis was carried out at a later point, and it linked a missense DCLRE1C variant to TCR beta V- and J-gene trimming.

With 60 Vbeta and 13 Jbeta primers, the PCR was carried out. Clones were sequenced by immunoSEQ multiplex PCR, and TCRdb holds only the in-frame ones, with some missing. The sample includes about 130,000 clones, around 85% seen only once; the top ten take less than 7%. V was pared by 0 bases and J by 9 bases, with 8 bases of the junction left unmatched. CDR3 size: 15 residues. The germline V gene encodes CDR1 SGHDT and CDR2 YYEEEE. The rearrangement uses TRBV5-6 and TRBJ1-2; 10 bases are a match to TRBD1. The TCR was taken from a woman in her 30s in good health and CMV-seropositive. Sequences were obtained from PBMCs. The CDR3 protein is CASSLAVGTGASYTF. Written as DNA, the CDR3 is TGTGCCAGCAGCTTGGCCGTTGGGACAGGGGCTAGCTACACCTTC.